The 20 T cell receptor beta chains presented below share a single source sample, sequenced in a study of blood T cell repertoires in COVID-19. Profiling relied on immunoSEQ multiplex PCR, and the TCRdb table lists in-frame clones only, not all of them. The table lists hundreds of thousands of clones, around 88% of them singletons. The material sequenced was PBMCs or T cells enriched from blood (not recorded which). The origin of the receptors is a woman aged 40 to 49 with acute COVID-19.

V and J are TRBV28 and TRBJ1-2, with 7 bases matching TRBD1. The CDR3 loop spans 15 amino acids. V was clipped by 2 bases and J by 2 bases; unmatched bases: 5. Germline V gene sequence: CDR1 MDHEN, CDR2 SYDVKM. The CDR3, as DNA: TGTGCCAGCAGTTTAGCGGGACAGCCAAACTATGGCTACACCTTC. This translates into CASSLAGQPNYGYTF.

J is TRBJ2-7 and V is TRBV11-3; D gene unclear. The CDR3 has 11 residues. Deletions cut 4 bases from V and 7 bases from J, with 8 bases between. Germline V lookup: CDR1 SGHNT, CDR2 YENEEA. CDR3 nucleotides: TGTGCCAGCAGCTCCTATGGTGAGCAGTACTTC. Translation: CASSSYGEQYF.

The rearrangement uses TRBV2 and TRBJ1-5; TRBD1 aligns across 7 bases. The germline V gene encodes CDR1 SNHLY and CDR2 FYNNEI. This CDR3 comprises 14 residues. V dropped 7 bases and J dropped 11; count of bases not matched to a gene: 14. The CDR3 coding sequence is TGTGCCAGCAAATCTACAGGGGACTTTCTTGCCCAGCATTTT. It yields the protein CASKSTGDFLAQHF.

The CDR3 DNA reads as TGCGCCAGCAGCTTAGGCAGACAGCCCTCTAATGAAAAACTGTTTTTT. This translates into CASSLGRQPSNEKLFF. The gene calls are TRBV5-1 and TRBJ1-4, with TRBD1 as a possible D gene (5 bases). CDR1 is SGHRS and CDR2 is YFSETQ in the germline V gene. Between the trimmed V and J ends, which lost 2 bases and 3 bases, there was a span of 14 bases. The CDR3 contains 16 residues. Full variable domain (rest looked up from reference TRBV5-1 and TRBJ1-4): KAGVTQTPRYLIKTRGQQVTLSCSPISGHRSVSWYQQTPGQGLQFLFEYFSETQRNKGNFPGRFSGRQFSNSRSEMNVSTLELGDSALYLCASSLGRQPSNEKLFFGSGTQLSVL.

The chain is built from TRBV28 and TRBJ1-1; D is unclear. Germline CDR1 is MDHEN and CDR2 is SYDVKM. V lost 6 bases, J lost 9 bases, and 20 bases lay in between. This CDR3 comprises 14 residues. For the CDR3, the DNA is TGTGCCAGCAGCCCGGAGGCGGTTCAAAAGAAAGCTTTCTTT. Translation gives CASSPEAVQKKAFF. Together with reference TRBV28 and TRBJ1-1, the CDR3 gives the full variable domain: DVKVTQSSRYLVKRTGEKVFLECVQDMDHENMFWYRQDPGLGLRLIYFSYDVKMKEKGDIPEGYSVSREKKERFSLILESASTNQTSMYLCASSPEAVQKKAFFGQGTRLTVV.

CDR3 in amino acids: CSASGDRKYYEQYF. The DNA for the CDR3 is TGCAGTGCTAGTGGGGACAGGAAATACTACGAGCAGTACTTC. V gene TRBV20-1 combines with J gene TRBJ2-7; 8 bases line up with TRBD1. Trimming took 3 bases from V and 3 from J; bases not matched to a gene: 7. There are 14 residues in the CDR3. Germline CDR1 and CDR2: DFQATT and SNEGSKA (reference sequence).

The chain couples TRBV5-1 to TRBJ1-1; TRBD1 agrees at 7 bases. V lost 0 bases to trimming and J lost 4 bases; unmatched junction nucleotides: 9. The CDR3 covers 16 residues. CDR1 is SGHRS, CDR2 YFSETQ, per germline. The CDR3 spells CASSLVNRGLSTEAFF. CDR3 coding DNA: TGCGCCAGCAGCTTGGTTAACAGGGGACTTAGCACTGAAGCTTTCTTT.

The V and J genes are TRBV7-2 and TRBJ1-4; tentative D call: TRBD1 (6 bases). With 5 bases removed from V and 4 bases from J, the gap between germline ends came to 14 bases. The CDR3 length is 15 residues. Germline lookup yields CDR1 SGHTA and CDR2 FQGNSA. CDR3 DNA sequence: TGTGCCAGCAGCCTACAGGGAGCCTATAATGAAAAACTGTTTTTT. It yields the protein CASSLQGAYNEKLFF.

The rearrangement uses TRBV20-1 and TRBJ1-6; D ambiguous. Germline V gene data show CDR1 as DFQATT and CDR2 as SNEGSKA (reference sequence). The germline V and J ends were trimmed by 3 bases and 7 bases, with 4 bases remaining between them. This CDR3 has 11 amino acids. As DNA, the CDR3 is TGCAGTGCTAGCAGGAATTCACCCCTCCACTTT. Its protein product is CSASRNSPLHF.

The rearrangement links TRBV19 to TRBJ2-3, with 13 bases lining up with TRBD2. The germline V gene encodes CDR1 LNHDA and CDR2 SQIVND (reference sequence). V lost 3 bases to trimming and J lost 4 bases; unmatched junction nucleotides: 19. The length of the CDR3 is 21 residues. The CDR3 is CASSIEIGLAGERRGADTQYF. Here the CDR3 DNA reads TGTGCCAGTAGTATCGAAATAGGACTAGCGGGGGAGCGTAGGGGTGCAGATACGCAGTATTTT.

V is TRBV5-4 and J is TRBJ1-4, with D unclear. Trimming took 0 bases from V and 8 from J, leaving 8 bases between them. The CDR3 loop spans 13 amino acids. Germline V gene lookup returns CDR1 SGHNT and CDR2 YYREEE (reference sequence). CDR3 nucleotide sequence: TGTGCCAGCAGCTTGGTGCCGGGGGAAAAACTGTTTTTT. Translated, it gives CASSLVPGEKLFF.

The table lists this clone with a count of one. V and J are TRBV2 and TRBJ2-1, with 9 bases aligning to TRBD2. The germline V gene has CDR1 SNHLY and CDR2 FYNNEI. J lost 7 bases, V lost 4 bases, and 8 bases had no gene match. The CDR3 length is 15 residues. The CDR3, as DNA: TGTGCCAGCAGTGCCGAGCTAGCGGGGATGAATGAGCAGTTCTTC. It encodes CASSAELAGMNEQFF.

The chain has TRBV29-1 and TRBJ1-5, with 11 bases identical to TRBD1. The CDR3 consists of 13 residues. The V gene's germline CDR1 is SQVTM and CDR2 ANQGSEA. Trimming at V came to 4 bases and at J to 6 bases, leaving 2 bases not matched to a gene. In DNA, the CDR3 is TGCAGCGTTGCGGGACAGGGGGGTCAGCCCCAGCATTTT. This sequence encodes CSVAGQGGQPQHF.

As regards this clone: The same CDR3 arises from other DNA sequences in this sample as well. In nucleotides, the CDR3 is TGTGCCAGCAGCGTCAGCGGCCTGGTAAATGAGCAGTTCTTC. The encoded protein is CASSVSGLVNEQFF. J is TRBJ2-1 and V is TRBV9; D may be TRBD2 (5 bases). The CDR3 runs 14 residues. V dropped 2 bases and J dropped 7 bases, with 13 bases sitting between them. Germline assignment: CDR1 SGDLS and CDR2 YYNGEE. The entire variable domain, with the rest obtained from reference TRBV9 and TRBJ2-1, is as follows: DSGVTQTPKHLITATGQRVTLRCSPRSGDLSVYWYQQSLDQGLQFLIQYYNGEERAKGNILERFSAQQFPDLHSELNLSSLELGDSALYFCASSVSGLVNEQFFGPGTRLTVL.

In its sample, this clone was seen once. J is TRBJ1-1 and V is TRBV28; 7 bases agree with TRBD1. The germline CDR1 and CDR2 sequences are MDHEN and SYDVKM. V dropped 6 bases and J dropped 4; count of bases not matched to a gene: 8. The CDR3 extends over 14 amino acids. CDR3 nucleotides: TGTGCCAGCAGCCCCGGGACAGTGAGCACTGAAGCTTTCTTT. Protein product: CASSPGTVSTEAFF.

The CDR3 region is CASSRDRDDYGYTF. CDR3 sequence (DNA): TGTGCCAGCAGCAGAGACAGGGACGACTATGGCTACACCTTC. The J gene is TRBJ1-2, the V gene TRBV7-2, with 7 bases identical to TRBD1. Germline-derived CDR1 and CDR2 are SGHTA and FQGNSA. This CDR3 region has 14 residues. V gave up 5 bases and J gave up 3 bases; unmatched junction bases: 6. The variable domain in full, with the rest retrieved from reference TRBV7-2 and TRBJ1-2, is GAGVSQSPSNKVTEKGKDVELRCDPISGHTALYWYRQSLGQGLEFLIYFQGNSAPDKSGLPSDRFSAERTGGSVSTLTIQRTQQEDSAVYLCASSRDRDDYGYTFGSGTRLTVV.

The rearrangement uses TRBV28 and TRBJ1-5, with 7 bases that match TRBD1. Losses at the gene ends were 6 bases for V and 0 bases for J; bases not matched to a gene: 8. Germline-derived CDR1 and CDR2 are MDHEN and SYDVKM. This CDR3 contains 16 residues. DNA of the CDR3: TGTGCCAGCAGCCGCGGGACAGTACTTAGCAATCAGCCCCAGCATTTT. Protein product: CASSRGTVLSNQPQHF.

This clone was seen more than once but under ten times. This chain links TRBV5-8 with TRBJ1-5, with 9 bases aligning to TRBD1. Per germline, CDR1 SGHTS and CDR2 YDEGEE. The CDR3 contains 15 residues. With 3 bases clipped from V and 5 bases from J, the junction kept 6 bases outside the gene matches. The DNA for the CDR3 is TGTGCCAGCAGCTCCGGGACAGGGAGCGATCAGCCCCAGCATTTT. This encodes CASSSGTGSDQPQHF.

The CDR3 sequence: CASSWRGTGALGNTIYF. DNA for the CDR3: TGTGCCAGCAGCTGGAGGGGTACAGGGGCGCTCGGAAACACCATATATTTT. The chain combines TRBV5-6 with TRBJ1-3, with 7 bases matching TRBD1. The germline gives CDR1 SGHDT, CDR2 YYEEEE. V was clipped by 3 bases and J by 4 bases; unmatched bases: 13. This CDR3 contains 17 residues.

This chain joins TRBV9 and TRBJ2-1; 7 bases fit TRBD2. CDR3 length: 15 residues. Germline-derived CDR1 and CDR2 are SGDLS and YYNGEE. J was trimmed by 8 bases and V by 0 bases; bases with no gene match: 8. Here the CDR3 DNA reads TGTGCCAGCAGCGTAGCCCTCCAGGGAGGGGATGAGCAGTTCTTC. The encoded protein is CASSVALQGGDEQFF.